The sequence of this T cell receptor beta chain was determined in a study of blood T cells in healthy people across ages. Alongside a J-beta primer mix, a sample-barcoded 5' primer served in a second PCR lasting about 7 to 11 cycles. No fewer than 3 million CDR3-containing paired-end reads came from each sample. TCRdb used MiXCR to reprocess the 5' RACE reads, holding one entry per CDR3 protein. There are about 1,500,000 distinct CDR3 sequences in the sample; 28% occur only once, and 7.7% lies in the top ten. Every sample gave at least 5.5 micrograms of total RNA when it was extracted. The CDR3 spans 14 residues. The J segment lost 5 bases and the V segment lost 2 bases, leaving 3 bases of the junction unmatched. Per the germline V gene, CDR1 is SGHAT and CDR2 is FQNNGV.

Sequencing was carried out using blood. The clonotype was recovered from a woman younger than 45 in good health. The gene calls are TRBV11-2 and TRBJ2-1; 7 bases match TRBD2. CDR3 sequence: CASSLFTSDNEQFF. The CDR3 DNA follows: TGTGCCAGCAGCTTATTTACTAGCGACAATGAGCAGTTCTTC.